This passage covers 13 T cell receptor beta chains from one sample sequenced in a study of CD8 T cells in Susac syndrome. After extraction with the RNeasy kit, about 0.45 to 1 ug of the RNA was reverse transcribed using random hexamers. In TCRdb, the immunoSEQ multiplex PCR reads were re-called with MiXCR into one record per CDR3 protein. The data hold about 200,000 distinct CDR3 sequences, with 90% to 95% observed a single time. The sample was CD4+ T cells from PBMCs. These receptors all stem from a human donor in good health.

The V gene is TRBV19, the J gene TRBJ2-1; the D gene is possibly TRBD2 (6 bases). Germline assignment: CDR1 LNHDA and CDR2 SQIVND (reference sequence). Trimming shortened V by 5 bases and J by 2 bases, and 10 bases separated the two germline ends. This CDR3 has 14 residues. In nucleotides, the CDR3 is TGTGCCAGTAGTTCCCGGGAGACCTACAATGAGCAGTTCTTC. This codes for CASSSRETYNEQFF.

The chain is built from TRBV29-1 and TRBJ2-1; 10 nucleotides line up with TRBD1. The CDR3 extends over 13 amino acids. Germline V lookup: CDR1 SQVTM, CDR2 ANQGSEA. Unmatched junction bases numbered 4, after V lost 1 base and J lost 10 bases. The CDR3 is CSVEGTGGREQFF. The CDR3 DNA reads TGCAGCGTTGAAGGGACAGGGGGACGCGAGCAGTTCTTC.

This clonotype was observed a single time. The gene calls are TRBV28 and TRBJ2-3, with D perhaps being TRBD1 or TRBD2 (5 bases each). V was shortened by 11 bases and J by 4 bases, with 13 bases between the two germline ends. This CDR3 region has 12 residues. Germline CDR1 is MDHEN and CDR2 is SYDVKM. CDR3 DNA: TGTGCCGAGGGGCTAGGGCCAGATACGCAGTATTTT. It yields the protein CAEGLGPDTQYF. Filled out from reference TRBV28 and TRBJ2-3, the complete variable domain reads DVKVTQSSRYLVKRTGEKVFLECVQDMDHENMFWYRQDPGLGLRLIYFSYDVKMKEKGDIPEGYSVSREKKERFSLILESASTNQTSMYLCAEGLGPDTQYFGPGTRLTVL.

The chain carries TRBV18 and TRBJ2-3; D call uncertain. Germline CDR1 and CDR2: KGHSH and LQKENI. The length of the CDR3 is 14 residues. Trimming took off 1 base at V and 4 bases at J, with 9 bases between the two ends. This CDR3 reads CASSPRATPDTQYF. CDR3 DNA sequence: TGTGCCAGCTCACCACGGGCTACTCCAGATACGCAGTATTTT.

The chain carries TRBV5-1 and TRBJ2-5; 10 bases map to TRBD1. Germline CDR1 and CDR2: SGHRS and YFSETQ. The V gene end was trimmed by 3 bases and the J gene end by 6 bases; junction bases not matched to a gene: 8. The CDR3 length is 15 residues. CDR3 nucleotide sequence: TGCGCCAGCAGCTCCGCGACAGGGGGCGGACAGACCCAGTACTTC. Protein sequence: CASSSATGGGQTQYF.

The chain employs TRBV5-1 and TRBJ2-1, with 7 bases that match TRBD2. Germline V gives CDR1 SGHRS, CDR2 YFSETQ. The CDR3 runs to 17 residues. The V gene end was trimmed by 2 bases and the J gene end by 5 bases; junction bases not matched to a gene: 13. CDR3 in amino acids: CASSFSGNSRADNEQFF. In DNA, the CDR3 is TGCGCCAGCAGCTTCAGCGGGAATTCTCGCGCGGACAATGAGCAGTTCTTC.

The CDR3 here is CASSSRGYSNQPQHF. In nucleotides, the CDR3 is TGTGCCAGCAGTTCCAGGGGTTATAGCAATCAGCCCCAGCATTTT. The chain employs TRBV12-3 or TRBV12-4 and TRBJ1-5; a possible D gene is TRBD1 (6 bases). The CDR3 sequence is 15 residues long. Deletions cut 4 bases from V and 0 bases from J, with 10 bases between.

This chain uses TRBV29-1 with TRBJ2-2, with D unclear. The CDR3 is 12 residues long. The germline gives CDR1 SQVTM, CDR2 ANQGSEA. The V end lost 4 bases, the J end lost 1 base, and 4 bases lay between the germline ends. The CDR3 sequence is CSVGMNTGELFF. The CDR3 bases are TGCAGCGTTGGGATGAACACCGGGGAGCTGTTTTTT.

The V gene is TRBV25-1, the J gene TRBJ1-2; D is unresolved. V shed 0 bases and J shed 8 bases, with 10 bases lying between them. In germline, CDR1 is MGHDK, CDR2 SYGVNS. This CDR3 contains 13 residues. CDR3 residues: CASSEYRASGYTF. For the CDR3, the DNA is TGTGCCAGCAGTGAATATCGCGCTTCGGGCTACACCTTC.

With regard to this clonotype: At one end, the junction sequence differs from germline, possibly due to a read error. The CDR3 sequence is CASSLGGAKYGYTF. CDR3 coding DNA: TGTGCCAGCAGTTTAGGGGGGGCTAAGTATGGCTACACCTTC. The V and J genes are TRBV27 and TRBJ1-2; TRBD1 is a possible D gene (6 bases). The CDR3 is 14 amino acids. Germline-derived CDR1 and CDR2 are MNHEY and SMNVEV (reference sequence).

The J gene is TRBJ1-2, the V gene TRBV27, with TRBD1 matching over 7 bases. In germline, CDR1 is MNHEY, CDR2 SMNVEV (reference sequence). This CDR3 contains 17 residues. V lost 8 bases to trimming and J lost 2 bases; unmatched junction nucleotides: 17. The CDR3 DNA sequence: TGTGCCAGCTCGCCCTTGCAGTACGGACAGGACAACTATGGCTACACCTTC. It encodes CASSPLQYGQDNYGYTF.

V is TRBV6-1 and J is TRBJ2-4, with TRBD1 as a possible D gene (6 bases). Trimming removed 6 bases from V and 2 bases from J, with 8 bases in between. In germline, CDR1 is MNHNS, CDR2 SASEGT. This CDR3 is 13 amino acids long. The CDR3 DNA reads TGTGCCAGCAGCGGACAGACCAAAAACATTCAGTACTTC. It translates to CASSGQTKNIQYF.

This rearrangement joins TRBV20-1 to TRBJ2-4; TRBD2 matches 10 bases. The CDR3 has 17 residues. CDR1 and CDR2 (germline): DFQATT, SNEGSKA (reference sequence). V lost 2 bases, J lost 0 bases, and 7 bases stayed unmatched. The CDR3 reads CSARWGGLAAAKNIQYF. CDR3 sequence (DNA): TGCAGTGCTAGATGGGGAGGACTAGCGGCAGCCAAAAACATTCAGTACTTC.